This paragraph reports one T cell receptor (beta chain). Its specificity is not known. This sample was taken from a study of T-cell memory formation after mild COVID-19. Using constant-segment primers, 5'RACE produced TCR alpha and TCR beta cDNA libraries carrying sample barcodes and UMIs. TCRdb fed the 5' RACE reads into MiXCR, producing one record per CDR3 protein. The data contain hundreds of thousands of distinct CDR3 sequences, roughly 13% of them seen just once; the ten biggest clones take up about 24%. This CDR3 comprises 15 residues. Germline assignment: CDR1 SGHTA and CDR2 FQGNSA. The V and J ends lost 1 base and 6 bases respectively, with 15 bases between them. Study-level points and caveats: Within pre-infection memory, some responding clones were found, suggesting cross-reactive memory joined. Contracting clones from day 15 to 85 had balanced CD4/CD8; later expanders favoured CD4+.

Material for sequencing was PBMCs or a T cell subset sorted from them (not recorded which). This clonotype originated in a man between 18 and 35 years old who had mild COVID-19 (a few samples of this study predate the infection). Cell type and time point are not known. The J gene is TRBJ1-1, the V gene TRBV7-2, with D maybe TRBD1 (6 bases). Written as DNA, the CDR3 is TGTGCCAGCAGCTTAGTTGGGGGGCCGGTTTCTGAAGCTTTCTTT. Residues: CASSLVGGPVSEAFF.